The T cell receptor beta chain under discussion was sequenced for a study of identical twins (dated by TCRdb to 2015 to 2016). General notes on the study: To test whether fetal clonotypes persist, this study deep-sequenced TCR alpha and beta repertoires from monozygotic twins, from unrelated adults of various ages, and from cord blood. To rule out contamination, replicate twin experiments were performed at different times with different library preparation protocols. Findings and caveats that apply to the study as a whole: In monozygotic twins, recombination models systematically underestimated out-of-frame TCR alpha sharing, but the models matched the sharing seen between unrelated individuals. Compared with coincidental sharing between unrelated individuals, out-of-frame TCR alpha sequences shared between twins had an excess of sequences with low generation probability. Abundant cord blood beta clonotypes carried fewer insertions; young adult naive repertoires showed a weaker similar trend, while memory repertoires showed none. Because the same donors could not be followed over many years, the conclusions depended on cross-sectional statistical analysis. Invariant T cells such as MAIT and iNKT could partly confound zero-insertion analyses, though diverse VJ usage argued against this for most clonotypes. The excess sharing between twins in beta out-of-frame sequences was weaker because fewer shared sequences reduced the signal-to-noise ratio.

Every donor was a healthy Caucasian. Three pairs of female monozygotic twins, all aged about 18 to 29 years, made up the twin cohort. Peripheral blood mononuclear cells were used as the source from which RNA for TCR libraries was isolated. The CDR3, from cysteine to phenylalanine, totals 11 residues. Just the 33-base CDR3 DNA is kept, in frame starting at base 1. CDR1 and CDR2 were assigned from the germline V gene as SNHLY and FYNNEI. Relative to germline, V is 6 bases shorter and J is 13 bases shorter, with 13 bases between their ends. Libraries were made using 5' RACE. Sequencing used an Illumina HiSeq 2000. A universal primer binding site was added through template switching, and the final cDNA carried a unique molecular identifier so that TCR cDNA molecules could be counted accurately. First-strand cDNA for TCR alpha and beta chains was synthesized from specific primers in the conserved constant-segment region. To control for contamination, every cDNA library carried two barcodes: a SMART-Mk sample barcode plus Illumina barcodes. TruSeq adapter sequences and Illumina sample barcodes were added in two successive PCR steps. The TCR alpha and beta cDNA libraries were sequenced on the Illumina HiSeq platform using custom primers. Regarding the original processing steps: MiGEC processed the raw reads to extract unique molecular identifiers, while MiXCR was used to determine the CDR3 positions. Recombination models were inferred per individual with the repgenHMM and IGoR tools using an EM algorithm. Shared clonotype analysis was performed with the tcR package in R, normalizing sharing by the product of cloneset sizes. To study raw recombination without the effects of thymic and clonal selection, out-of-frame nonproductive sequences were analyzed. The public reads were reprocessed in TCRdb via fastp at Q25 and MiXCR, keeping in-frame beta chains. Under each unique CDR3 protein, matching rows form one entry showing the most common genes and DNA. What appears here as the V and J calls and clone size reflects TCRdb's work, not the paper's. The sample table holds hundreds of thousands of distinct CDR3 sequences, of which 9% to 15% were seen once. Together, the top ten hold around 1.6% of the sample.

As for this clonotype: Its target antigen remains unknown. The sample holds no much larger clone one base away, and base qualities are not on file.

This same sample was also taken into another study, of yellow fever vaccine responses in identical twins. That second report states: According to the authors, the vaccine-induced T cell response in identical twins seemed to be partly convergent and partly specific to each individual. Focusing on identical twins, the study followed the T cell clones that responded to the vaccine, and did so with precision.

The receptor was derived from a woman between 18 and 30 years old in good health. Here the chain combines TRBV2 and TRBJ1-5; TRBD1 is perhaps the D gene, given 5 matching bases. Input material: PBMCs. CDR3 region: CASSGAGEQHF. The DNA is TGTGCCAGCAGCGGGGCGGGAGAGCAGCATTTT.